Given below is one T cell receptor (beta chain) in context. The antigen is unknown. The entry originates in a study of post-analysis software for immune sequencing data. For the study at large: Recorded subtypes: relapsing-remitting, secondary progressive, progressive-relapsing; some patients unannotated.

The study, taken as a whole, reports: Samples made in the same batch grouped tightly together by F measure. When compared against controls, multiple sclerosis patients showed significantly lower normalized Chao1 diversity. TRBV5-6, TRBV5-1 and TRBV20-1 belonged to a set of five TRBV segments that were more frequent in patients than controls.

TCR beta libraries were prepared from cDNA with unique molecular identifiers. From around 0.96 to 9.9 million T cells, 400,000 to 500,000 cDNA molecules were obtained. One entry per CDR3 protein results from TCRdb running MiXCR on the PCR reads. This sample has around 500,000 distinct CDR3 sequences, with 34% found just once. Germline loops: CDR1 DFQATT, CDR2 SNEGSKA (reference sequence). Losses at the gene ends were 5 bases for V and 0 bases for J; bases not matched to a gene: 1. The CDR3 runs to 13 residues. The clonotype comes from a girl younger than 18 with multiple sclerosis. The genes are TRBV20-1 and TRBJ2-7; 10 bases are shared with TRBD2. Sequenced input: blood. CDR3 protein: CSAQRGGSYEQYF. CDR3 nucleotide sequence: TGCAGTGCTCAGCGGGGGGGCTCCTACGAGCAGTACTTC.